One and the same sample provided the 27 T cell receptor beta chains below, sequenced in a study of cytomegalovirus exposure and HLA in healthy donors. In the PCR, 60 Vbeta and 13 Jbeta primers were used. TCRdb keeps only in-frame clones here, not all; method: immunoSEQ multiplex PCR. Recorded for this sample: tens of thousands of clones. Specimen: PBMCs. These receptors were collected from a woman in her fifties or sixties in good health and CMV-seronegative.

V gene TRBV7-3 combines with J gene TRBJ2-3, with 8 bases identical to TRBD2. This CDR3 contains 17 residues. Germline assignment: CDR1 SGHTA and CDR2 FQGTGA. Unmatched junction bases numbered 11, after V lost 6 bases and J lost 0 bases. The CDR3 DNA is TGTGCCAGCAGTCCCAGTGTAGCGGGAAGAAGCACAGATACGCAGTATTTT. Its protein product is CASSPSVAGRSTDTQYF. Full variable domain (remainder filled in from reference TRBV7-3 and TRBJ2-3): GAGVSQTPSNKVTEKGKYVELRCDPISGHTALYWYRQSLGQGPEFLIYFQGTGAADDSGLPNDRFFAVRPEGSVSTLKIQRTERGDSAVYLCASSPSVAGRSTDTQYFGPGTRLTVL.

CDR3 nucleotide sequence: TGCGCCAGCAGCTTGGGTGGAGGCAGGGGGGTCCAAGAGACCCAGTACTTC. This codes for CASSLGGGRGVQETQYF. This chain links TRBV5-1 with TRBJ2-5; D might be TRBD1 (7 bases). The CDR3 sequence is 17 residues long. Germline-derived CDR1 and CDR2 are SGHRS and YFSETQ. V was clipped by 0 bases and J by 1 base, with 16 bases between them.

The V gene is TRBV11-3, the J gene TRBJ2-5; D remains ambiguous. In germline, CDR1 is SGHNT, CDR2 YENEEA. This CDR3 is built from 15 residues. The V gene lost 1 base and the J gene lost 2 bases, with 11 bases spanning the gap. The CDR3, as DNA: TGTGCCAGCAGCTTAGGCGGCGCCGATCAAGAGACCCAGTACTTC. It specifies CASSLGGADQETQYF.

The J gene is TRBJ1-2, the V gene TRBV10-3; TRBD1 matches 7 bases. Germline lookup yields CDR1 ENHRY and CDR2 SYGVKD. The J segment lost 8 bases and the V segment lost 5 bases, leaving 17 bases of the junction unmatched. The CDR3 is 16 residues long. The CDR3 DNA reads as TGTGCCATCAGTCTATCCCCCCTACAGGGGACGAACGGCTACACCTTC. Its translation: CAISLSPLQGTNGYTF.

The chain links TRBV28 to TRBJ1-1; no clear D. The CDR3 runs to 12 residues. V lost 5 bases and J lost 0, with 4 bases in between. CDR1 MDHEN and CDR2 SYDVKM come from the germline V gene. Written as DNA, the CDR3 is TGTGCCAGCAGTACTCTGAACACTGAAGCTTTCTTT. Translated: CASSTLNTEAFF. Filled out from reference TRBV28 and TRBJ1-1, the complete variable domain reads DVKVTQSSRYLVKRTGEKVFLECVQDMDHENMFWYRQDPGLGLRLIYFSYDVKMKEKGDIPEGYSVSREKKERFSLILESASTNQTSMYLCASSTLNTEAFFGQGTRLTVV.

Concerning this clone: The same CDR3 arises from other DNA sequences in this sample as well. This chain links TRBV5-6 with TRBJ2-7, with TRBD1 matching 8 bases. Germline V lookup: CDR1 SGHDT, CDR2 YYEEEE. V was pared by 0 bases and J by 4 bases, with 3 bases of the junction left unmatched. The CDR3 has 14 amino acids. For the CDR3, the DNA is TGTGCCAGCAGCTTGGGACAGGGGAGGTACGAGCAGTACTTC. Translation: CASSLGQGRYEQYF.

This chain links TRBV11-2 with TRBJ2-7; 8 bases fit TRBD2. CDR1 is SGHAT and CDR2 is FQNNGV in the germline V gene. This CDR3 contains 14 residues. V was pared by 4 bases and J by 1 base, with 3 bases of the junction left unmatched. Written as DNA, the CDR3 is TGTGCCAGCAGCTCCACTAGCGGTTCCTACGAGCAGTACTTC. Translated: CASSSTSGSYEQYF.

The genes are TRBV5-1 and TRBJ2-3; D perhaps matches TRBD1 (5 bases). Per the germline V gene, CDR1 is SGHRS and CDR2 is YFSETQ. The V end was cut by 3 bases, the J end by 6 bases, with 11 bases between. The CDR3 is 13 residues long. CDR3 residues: CASSSGAVDTQYF. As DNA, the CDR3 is TGCGCCAGCAGCTCTGGGGCCGTGGATACGCAGTATTTT.

The CDR3 DNA follows: TGTGCCAGCAGCAATAGAGGGACAGGGGCTGGGAAAACTTTCTTT. As protein: CASSNRGTGAGKTFF. The chain employs TRBV7-8 and TRBJ1-1; 10 bases map to TRBD1. Germline V CDR1 and CDR2: SGHVS, FQNEAQ. The CDR3 has 15 residues. V was pared by 5 bases and J by 12 bases, with 15 bases of the junction left unmatched.

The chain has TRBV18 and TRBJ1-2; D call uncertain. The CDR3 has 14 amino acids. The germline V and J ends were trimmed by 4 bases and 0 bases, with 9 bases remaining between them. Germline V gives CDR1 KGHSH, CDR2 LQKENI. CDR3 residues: CASSLQGANYGYTF. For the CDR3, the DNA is TGTGCCAGCTCACTTCAAGGAGCTAACTATGGCTACACCTTC.

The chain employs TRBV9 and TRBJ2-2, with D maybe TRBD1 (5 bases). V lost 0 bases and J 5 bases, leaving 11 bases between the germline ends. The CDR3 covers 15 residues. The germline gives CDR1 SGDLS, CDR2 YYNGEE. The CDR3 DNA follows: TGTGCCAGCAGCGTAGCTTCCCAGGGTACCGGGGAGCTGTTTTTT. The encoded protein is CASSVASQGTGELFF.

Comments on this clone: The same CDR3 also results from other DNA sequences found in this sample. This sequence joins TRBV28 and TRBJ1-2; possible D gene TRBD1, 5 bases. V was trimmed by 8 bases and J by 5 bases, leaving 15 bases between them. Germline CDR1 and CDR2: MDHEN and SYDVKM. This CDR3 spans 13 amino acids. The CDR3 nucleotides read TGTGCCAGCGGGACTCCCCACTGGTATGGCTACACCTTC. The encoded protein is CASGTPHWYGYTF.

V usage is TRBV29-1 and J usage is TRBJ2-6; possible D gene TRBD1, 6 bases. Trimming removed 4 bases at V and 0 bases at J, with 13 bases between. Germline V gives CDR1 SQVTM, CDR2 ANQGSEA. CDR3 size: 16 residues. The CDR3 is CSVASTGTSGANVLTF. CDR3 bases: TGCAGCGTTGCCTCGACAGGTACCTCTGGGGCCAACGTCCTGACTTTC.

In DNA form, the CDR3 reads TGTGCCAGCAGCCAAGCCCTTGGGAGGCGTGGGGGGGAGAGCTCCTACAATGAGCAGTTCTTC. This gives the protein CASSQALGRRGGESSYNEQFF. The chain is built from TRBV4-2 and TRBJ2-1; 7 bases fit TRBD2. This CDR3 spans 21 amino acids. V was clipped by 1 base and J by 0 bases; unmatched bases: 18. Germline CDR1 and CDR2: LGHNA and YNFKEQ.

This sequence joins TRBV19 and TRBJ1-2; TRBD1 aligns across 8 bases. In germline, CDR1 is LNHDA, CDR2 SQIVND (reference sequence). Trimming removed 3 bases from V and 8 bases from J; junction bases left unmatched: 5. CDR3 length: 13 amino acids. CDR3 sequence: CASSMGQVRGYTF. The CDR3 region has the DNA TGTGCCAGTAGTATGGGACAGGTACGCGGCTACACCTTC.

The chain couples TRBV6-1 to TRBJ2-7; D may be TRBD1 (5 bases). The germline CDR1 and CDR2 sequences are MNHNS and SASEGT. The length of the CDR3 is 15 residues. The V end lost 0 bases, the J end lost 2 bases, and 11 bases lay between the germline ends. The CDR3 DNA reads TGTGCCAGCAGTGAAGCCCCGACAGAAACCTACGAGCAGTACTTC. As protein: CASSEAPTETYEQYF.

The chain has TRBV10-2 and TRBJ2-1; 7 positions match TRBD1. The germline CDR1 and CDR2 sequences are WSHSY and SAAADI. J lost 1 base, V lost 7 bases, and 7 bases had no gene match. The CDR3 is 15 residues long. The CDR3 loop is CASKLGTVSYNEQFF. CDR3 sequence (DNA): TGCGCCAGCAAATTGGGGACAGTATCCTACAATGAGCAGTTCTTC.

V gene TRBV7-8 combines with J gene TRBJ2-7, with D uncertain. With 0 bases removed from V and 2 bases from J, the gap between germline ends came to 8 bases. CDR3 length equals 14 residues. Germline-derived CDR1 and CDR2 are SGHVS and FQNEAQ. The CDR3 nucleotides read TGTGCCAGCAGCTTAGCTGCTCAGGCCTACGAGCAGTACTTC. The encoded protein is CASSLAAQAYEQYF.

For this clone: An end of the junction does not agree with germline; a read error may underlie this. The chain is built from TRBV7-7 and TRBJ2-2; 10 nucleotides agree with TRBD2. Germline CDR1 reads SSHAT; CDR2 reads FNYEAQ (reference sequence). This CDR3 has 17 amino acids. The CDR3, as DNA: TGTGCTAGCAGCCCCAGTCCTCTAGCGGGAGTGACTGGGGAGCTGTTTTTT. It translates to CASSPSPLAGVTGELFF.

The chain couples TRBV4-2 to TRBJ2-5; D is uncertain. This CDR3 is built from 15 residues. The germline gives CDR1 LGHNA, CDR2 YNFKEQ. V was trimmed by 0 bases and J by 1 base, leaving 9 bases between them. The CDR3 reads CASSQERLTQETQYF. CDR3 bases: TGTGCCAGCAGCCAAGAAAGACTGACCCAAGAGACCCAGTACTTC.

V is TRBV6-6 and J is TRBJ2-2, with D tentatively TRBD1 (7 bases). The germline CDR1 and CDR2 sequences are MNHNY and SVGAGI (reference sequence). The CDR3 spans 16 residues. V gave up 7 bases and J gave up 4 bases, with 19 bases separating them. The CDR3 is CASTPRQGAGTGELFF. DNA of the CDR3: TGTGCCAGCACGCCCAGACAGGGAGCGGGCACCGGGGAGCTGTTTTTT.

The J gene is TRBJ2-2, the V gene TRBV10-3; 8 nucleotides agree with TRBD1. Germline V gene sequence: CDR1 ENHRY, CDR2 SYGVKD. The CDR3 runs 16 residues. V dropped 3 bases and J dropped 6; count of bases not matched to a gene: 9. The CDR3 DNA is TGTGCCATCAGTGATTCGAGACAGGGGAGAGCCGGGGAGCTGTTTTTT. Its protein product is CAISDSRQGRAGELFF.

The CDR3 spells CASSPRTAYQPQHF. The CDR3 nucleotides read TGTGCCAGCAGCCCGAGGACAGCGTATCAGCCCCAGCATTTT. The V call is TRBV5-8, the J call TRBJ1-5, with D possibly TRBD1 on 6 matching bases. V lost 4 bases and J 5 bases, leaving 13 bases between the germline ends. The CDR3 loop spans 14 amino acids. Germline V gene lookup returns CDR1 SGHTS and CDR2 YDEGEE.

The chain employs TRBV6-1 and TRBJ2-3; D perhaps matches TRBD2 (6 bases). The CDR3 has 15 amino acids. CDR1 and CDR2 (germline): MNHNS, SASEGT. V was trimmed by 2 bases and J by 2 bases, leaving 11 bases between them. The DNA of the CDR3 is TGTGCCAGCAGTGAATGGTCTAGCGCCACAGATACGCAGTATTTT. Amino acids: CASSEWSSATDTQYF.

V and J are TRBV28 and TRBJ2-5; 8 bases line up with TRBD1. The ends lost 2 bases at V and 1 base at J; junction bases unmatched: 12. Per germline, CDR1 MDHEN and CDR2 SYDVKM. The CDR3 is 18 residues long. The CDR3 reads CASSLGTGRANLQETQYF. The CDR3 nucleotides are TGTGCCAGCAGTTTAGGGACAGGCAGGGCCAATCTCCAAGAGACCCAGTACTTC.

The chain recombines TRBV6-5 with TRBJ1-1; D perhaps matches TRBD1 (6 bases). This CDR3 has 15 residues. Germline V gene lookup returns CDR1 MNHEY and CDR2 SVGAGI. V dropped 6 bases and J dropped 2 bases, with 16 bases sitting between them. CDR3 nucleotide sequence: TGTGCCAGCAGGGCTACAGGGTCCCAAAACACTGAAGCTTTCTTT. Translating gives CASRATGSQNTEAFF.

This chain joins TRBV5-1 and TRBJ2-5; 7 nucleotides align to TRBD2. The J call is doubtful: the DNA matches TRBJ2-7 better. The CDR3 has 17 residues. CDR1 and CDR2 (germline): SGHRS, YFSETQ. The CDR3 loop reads CASSSSMGRRGAYEQYF. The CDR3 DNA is TGCGCCAGCAGCTCCAGTATGGGACGCCGGGGGGCCTACGAGCAGTACTTC.